This entry describes one T cell receptor beta chain. Sequenced by immunoSEQ multiplex PCR; TCRdb stores in-frame clones only, minus some. The data contain about 150,000 clones, just under 85% of them singletons. The CDR3 loop spans 17 amino acids. V gave up 0 bases and J gave up 1 base; unmatched junction bases: 4. Germline CDR1 reads MRHNA; CDR2 reads SNTAGT. The sample originates from a study of blood T cell repertoires in COVID-19. Study background: COVID-19 samples from acute and convalescent phases originated in the United States, Italy and Spain.

V and J are TRBV6-4 and TRBJ1-5; 9 nucleotides line up with TRBD1. This clonotype originated in a woman aged 60-70 years with acute or convalescent COVID-19. The sample was peripheral blood. The chain's CDR3 is CASSDSRTGVSNQPQHF. As DNA, the CDR3 is TGTGCCAGCAGTGACTCGAGGACAGGGGTGAGCAATCAGCCCCAGCATTTT.